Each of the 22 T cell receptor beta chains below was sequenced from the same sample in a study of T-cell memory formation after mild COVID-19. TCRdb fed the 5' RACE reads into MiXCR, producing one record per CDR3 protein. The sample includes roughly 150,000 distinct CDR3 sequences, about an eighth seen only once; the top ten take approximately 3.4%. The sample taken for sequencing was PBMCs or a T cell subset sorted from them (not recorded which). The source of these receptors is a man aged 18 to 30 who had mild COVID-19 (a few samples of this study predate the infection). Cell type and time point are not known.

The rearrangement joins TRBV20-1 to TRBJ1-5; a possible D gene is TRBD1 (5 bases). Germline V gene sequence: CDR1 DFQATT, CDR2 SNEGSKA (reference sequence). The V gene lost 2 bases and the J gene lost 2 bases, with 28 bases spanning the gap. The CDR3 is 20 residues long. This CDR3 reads CSARTYLTDTGIAGNQPQHF. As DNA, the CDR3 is TGCAGTGCTAGAACCTACCTCACTGATACAGGAATCGCGGGCAATCAGCCCCAGCATTTT.

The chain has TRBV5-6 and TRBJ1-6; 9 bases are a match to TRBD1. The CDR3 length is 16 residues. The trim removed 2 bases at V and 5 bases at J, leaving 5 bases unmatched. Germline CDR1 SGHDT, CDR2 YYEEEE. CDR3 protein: CASSLPGQGNNSPLHF. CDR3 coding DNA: TGTGCCAGCAGCTTACCGGGACAGGGAAATAATTCACCCCTCCACTTT.

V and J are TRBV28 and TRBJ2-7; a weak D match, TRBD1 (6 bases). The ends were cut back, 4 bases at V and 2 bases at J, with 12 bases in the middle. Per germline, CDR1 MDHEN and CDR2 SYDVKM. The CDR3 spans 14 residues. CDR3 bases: TGTGCCAGCAGTTCCCGGACAGCCACCTACGAGCAGTACGTC. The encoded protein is CASSSRTATYEQYV.

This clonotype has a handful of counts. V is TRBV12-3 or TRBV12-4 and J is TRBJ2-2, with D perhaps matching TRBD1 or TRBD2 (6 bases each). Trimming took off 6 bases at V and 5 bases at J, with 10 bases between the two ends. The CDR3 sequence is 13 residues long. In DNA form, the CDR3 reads TGTGCCAGCAGACGGGGGCGAACCGGGGAGCTGTTTTTT. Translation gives CASRRGRTGELFF.

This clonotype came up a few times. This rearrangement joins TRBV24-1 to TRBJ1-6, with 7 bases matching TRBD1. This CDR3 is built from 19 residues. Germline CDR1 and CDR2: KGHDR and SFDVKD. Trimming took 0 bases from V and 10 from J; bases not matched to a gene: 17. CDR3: CATSDLGWIGDRVESPLHF. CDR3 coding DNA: TGTGCCACCAGTGATTTGGGTTGGATCGGCGACAGGGTAGAGTCACCCCTCCACTTT.

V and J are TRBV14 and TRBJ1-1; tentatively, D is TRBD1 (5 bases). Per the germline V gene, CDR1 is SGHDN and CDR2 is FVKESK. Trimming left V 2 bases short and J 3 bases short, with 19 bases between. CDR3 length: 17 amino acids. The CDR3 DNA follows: TGTGCCAGCAGCCAACCTTGGGGCAGGACGGGGGACACTGAAGCTTTCTTT. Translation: CASSQPWGRTGDTEAFF.

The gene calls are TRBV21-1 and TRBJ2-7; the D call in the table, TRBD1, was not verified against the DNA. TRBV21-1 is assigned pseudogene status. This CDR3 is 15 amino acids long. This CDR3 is CASSDHRAVFYEQYV. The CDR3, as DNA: TGTGCCAGCAGCGATCACAGGGCAGTGTTCTACGAGCAGTACGTC.

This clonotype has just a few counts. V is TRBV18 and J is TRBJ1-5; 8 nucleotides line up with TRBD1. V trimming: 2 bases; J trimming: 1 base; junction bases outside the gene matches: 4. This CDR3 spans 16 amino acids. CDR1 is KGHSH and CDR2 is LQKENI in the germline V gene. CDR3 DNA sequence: TGTGCCAGCTCACCAGACAGGGGTTGGAGCAATCAGCCCCAGCATTTT. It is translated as CASSPDRGWSNQPQHF. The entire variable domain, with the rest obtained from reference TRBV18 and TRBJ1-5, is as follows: NAGVMQNPRHLVRRRGQEARLRCSPMKGHSHVYWYRQLPEEGLKFMVYLQKENIIDESGMPKERFSAEFPKEGPSILRIQQVVRGDSAAYFCASSPDRGWSNQPQHFGDGTRLSIL.

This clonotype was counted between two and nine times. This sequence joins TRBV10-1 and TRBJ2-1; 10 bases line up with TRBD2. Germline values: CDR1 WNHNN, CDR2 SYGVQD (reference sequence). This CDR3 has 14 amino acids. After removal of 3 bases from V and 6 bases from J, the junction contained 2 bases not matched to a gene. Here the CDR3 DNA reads TGCGCCAGCAGTGAAAGCGGGGGGGCCAATGAGCAGTTCTTC. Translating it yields CASSESGGANEQFF.

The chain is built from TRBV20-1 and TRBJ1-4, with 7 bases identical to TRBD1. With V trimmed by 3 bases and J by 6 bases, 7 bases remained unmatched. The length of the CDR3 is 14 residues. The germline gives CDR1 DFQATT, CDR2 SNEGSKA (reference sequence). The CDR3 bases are TGCAGTGCTAGGAGACCCCAGGGGGATGAAAAACTGTTTTTT. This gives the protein CSARRPQGDEKLFF.

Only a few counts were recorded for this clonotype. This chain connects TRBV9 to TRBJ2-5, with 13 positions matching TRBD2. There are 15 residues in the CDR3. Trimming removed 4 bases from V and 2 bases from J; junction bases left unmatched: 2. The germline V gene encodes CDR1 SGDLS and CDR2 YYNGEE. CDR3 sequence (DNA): TGTGCCAGCAGCATGGGACTAGCGGGGCAAGAGACCCAGTACTTC. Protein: CASSMGLAGQETQYF.

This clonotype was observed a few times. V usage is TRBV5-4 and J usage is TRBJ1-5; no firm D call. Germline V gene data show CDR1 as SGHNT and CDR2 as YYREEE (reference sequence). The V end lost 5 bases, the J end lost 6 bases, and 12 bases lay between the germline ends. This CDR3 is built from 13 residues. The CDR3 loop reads CASRPMEGQPQHF. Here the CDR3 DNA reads TGTGCCAGCAGGCCGATGGAGGGTCAGCCCCAGCATTTT.

CDR3 amino acids: CASSPGQGVGYTF. The CDR3 DNA follows: TGTGCCAGCAGCCCCGGACAGGGGGTTGGCTACACCTTC. This chain joins TRBV3-1 and TRBJ1-2, with TRBD1 matching over 10 bases. Germline V gene lookup returns CDR1 LGHDT and CDR2 YNNKEL (reference sequence). The ends lost 4 bases at V and 7 bases at J; junction bases unmatched: 3. The CDR3 spans 13 residues.

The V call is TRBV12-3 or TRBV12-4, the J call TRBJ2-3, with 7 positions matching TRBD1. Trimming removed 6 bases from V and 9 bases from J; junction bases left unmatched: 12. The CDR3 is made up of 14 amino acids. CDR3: CASSPQGNQETQYF. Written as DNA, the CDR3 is TGTGCCAGCAGCCCACAGGGGAATCAAGAGACGCAGTATTTT.

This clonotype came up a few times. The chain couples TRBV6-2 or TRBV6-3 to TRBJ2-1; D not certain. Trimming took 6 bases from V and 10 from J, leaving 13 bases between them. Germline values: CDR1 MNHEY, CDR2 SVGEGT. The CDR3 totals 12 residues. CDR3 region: CASSPALREQFF. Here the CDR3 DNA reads TGTGCCAGCAGCCCCGCCCTCAGGGAGCAGTTCTTC.

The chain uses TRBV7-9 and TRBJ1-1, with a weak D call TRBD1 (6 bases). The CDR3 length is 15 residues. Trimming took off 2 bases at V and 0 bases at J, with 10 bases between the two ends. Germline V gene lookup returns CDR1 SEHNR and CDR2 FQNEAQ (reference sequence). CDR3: CASSLLGGMNTEAFF. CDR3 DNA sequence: TGTGCCAGCAGCTTATTGGGGGGCATGAACACTGAAGCTTTCTTT.

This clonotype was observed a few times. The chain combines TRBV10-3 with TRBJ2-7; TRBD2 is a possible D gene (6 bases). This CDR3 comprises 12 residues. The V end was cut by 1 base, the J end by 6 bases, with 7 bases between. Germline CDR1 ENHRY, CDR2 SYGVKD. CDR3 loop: CAISEWGGEQYV. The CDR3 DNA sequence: TGTGCCATCAGTGAGTGGGGAGGCGAGCAGTACGTC.

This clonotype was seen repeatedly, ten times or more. The CDR3, as DNA: TGTGCCAGCAGTTTGTCAGGGACGGGCCTGGCGCAGTATTTT. Its translation: CASSLSGTGLAQYF. The rearrangement uses TRBV12-3 or TRBV12-4 and TRBJ2-3; D is tentatively TRBD1 or TRBD2 (5 bases each). Trimming left V 3 bases short and J 10 bases short, with 17 bases between. The CDR3 is 14 residues long.

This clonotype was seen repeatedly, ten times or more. CDR3 coding DNA: TGTGCCAGCAGCTTAAGGGTACTAGCTAACACCGGGGAGCTGTTTTTT. Translated: CASSLRVLANTGELFF. The rearrangement links TRBV11-2 to TRBJ2-2; the D gene is possibly TRBD2 (6 bases). Trimming shortened V by 2 bases and J by 2 bases, and 12 bases separated the two germline ends. This CDR3 is 16 amino acids long. Germline CDR1 and CDR2: SGHAT and FQNNGV.

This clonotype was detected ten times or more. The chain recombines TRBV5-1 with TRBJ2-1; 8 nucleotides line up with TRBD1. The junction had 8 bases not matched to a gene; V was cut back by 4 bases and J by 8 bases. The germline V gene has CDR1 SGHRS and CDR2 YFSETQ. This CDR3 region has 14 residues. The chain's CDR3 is CASSQMTGDDEQFF. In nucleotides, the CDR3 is TGCGCCAGCAGCCAGATGACAGGGGACGATGAGCAGTTCTTC.

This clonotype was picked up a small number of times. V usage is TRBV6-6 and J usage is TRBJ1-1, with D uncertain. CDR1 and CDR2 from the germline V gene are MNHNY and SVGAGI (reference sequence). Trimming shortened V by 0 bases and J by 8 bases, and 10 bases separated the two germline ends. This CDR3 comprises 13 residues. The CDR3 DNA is TGTGCCAGCAGTTACTCCCCCTGGTCGGAAGCTTTCTTT. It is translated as CASSYSPWSEAFF.

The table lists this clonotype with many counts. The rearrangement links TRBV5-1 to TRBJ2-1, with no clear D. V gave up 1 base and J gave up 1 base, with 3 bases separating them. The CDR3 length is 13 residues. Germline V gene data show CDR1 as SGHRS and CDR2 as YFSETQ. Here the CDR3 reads CASSLQSYNEQFF. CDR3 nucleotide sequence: TGCGCCAGCAGCTTGCAGTCCTACAATGAGCAGTTCTTC. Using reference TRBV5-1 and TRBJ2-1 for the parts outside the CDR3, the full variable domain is KAGVTQTPRYLIKTRGQQVTLSCSPISGHRSVSWYQQTPGQGLQFLFEYFSETQRNKGNFPGRFSGRQFSNSRSEMNVSTLELGDSALYLCASSLQSYNEQFFGPGTRLTVL.